The clone carrying this T cell receptor beta chain was observed a handful of times. At one end the junction does not follow the germline gene, possibly because of a read error. The sample belongs to a study of neurological immune-mediated disorders. Where libraries were unsorted, they were derived from 2 million PBMCs stored at -80 degrees C. CDR1 is MNHEY, CDR2 SMNVEV, per germline (reference sequence). CDR3 size: 14 residues. TCRdb reprocessed the 5' RACE reads via MiXCR and lists one record per CDR3 protein. The profile covers under 70,000 distinct CDR3 sequences, with around 3.6% appearing a single time and about 3.1% taken by the ten largest.

V gene TRBV27 combines with J gene TRBJ1-6; D possibly corresponds to TRBD1 (5 bases). Sample: PBMCs. The source is a young woman with multiple sclerosis. The chain's CDR3 is CASSQGTYNSPLNF. The DNA for the CDR3 is TGTGCCAGCAGTCAAGGGACCTATAATTCACCCCTCAACTTT.